The following is a T cell receptor (beta chain) sequence with its context. Its specificity is not known. The CDR3 is made up of 14 amino acids. PCR was performed using 60 Vbeta and 13 Jbeta primers. Sequencing was performed with immunoSEQ multiplex PCR; in TCRdb, only in-frame clones are kept and a portion is missing. The table has roughly 120,000 clones, roughly 82% seen once. This sample is part of a study of cytomegalovirus exposure and HLA in healthy donors. Across the study: Within the Caucasian-associated ancestry cluster were around four fifths of the roughly 400 genotyped donors. General observations from the study: Owing to their indistinguishability, certain V segments, notably TRBV6-2 and TRBV6-3, were excluded. The authors considered a cluster of highly shared sequence variants likely to be a sequencing artifact.

The clonotype originates from a male donor in good health and CMV-seropositive. Specimen: PBMCs. The chain has TRBV12-2 and TRBJ1-4; the table's D call of TRBD1 was not tested on the DNA. TRBV12-2 has pseudogene status. CDR3 loop: CASRLKTGGEKLFF. Here the CDR3 DNA reads TGTGCAAGTCGCTTAAAGACAGGGGGTGAAAAACTGTTTTTT.